This entry concerns a single TCR beta chain. What it binds is not known. CDR1 and CDR2 (germline): SGHTA, FQGTGA. CDR3 length equals 13 residues. V lost 1 base, J lost 5 bases, and 7 bases lay in between. The data are from a study of memory CD4+ T cells and cytomegalovirus serostatus. General study points: About 40% of the roughly 150 known CMV-associated TCRbeta sequences appeared in CD4+ memory. The CMV-associated TCR signature appears largely within the CD4+ memory repertoire.

Produced via immunoSEQ multiplex PCR; TCRdb's table is partial and in-frame only. The profile shows around 63,000 clones, around 76% of them singletons. Single viable CD3+CD4+CD8-CD45RO+ cells were sorted as the memory CD4+ T cells. Serostatus was set by detecting CMV pp150, pp28, p38, p52 IgG. This sequence was found in an adult in good health and CMV-seropositive. The specimen was memory CD4+ T cells from blood. The rearrangement joins TRBV7-3 to TRBJ2-3; no clear D gene. The CDR3 DNA reads TGTGCCAGCAGCTTAATAGTGAGAGATACGCAGTATTTT. It translates to CASSLIVRDTQYF. The full variable domain, rest sourced from reference TRBV7-3 and TRBJ2-3, is GAGVSQTPSNKVTEKGKYVELRCDPISGHTALYWYRQSLGQGPEFLIYFQGTGAADDSGLPNDRFFAVRPEGSVSTLKIQRTERGDSAVYLCASSLIVRDTQYFGPGTRLTVL.